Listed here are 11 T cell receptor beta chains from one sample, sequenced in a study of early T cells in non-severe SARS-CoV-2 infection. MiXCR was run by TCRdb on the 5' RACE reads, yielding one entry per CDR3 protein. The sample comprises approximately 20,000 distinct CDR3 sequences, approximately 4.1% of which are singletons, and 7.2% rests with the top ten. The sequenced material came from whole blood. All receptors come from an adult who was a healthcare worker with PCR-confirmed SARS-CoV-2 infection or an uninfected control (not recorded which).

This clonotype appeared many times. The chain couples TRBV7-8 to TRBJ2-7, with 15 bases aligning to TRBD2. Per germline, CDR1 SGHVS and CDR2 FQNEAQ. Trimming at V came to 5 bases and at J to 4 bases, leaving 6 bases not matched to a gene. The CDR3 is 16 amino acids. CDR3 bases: TGTGCCAGCAGCCCAGCGGGACTAGCGGGGGGATACGAGCAGTACTTC. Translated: CASSPAGLAGGYEQYF.

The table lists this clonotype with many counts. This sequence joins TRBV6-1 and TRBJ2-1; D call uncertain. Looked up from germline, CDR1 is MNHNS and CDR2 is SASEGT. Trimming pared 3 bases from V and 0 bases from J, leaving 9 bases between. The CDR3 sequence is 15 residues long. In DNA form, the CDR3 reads TGTGCCAGCAGTGAGGGGTTAAGCTCCTACAATGAGCAGTTCTTC. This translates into CASSEGLSSYNEQFF.

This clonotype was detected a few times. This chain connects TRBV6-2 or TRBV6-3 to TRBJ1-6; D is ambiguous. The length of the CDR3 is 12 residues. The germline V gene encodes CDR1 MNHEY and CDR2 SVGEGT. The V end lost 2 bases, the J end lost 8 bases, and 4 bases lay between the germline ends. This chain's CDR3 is CASSYAHSPLHF. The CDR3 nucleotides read TGTGCCAGCAGTTACGCTCATTCACCCCTCCACTTT.

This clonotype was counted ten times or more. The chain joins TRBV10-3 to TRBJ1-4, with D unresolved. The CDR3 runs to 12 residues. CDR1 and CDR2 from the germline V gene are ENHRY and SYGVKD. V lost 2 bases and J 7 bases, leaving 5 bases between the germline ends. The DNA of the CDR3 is TGTGCCATCAGTGAGGGACGTGAAAAACTGTTTTTT. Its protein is CAISEGREKLFF.

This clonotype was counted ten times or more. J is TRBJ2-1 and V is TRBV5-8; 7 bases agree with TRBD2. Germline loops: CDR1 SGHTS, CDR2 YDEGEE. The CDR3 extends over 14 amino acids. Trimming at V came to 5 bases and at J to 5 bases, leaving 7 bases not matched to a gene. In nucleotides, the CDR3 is TGTGCCAGCAGTTACAGCGGGGAGAACAATGAGCAGTTCTTC. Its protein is CASSYSGENNEQFF.

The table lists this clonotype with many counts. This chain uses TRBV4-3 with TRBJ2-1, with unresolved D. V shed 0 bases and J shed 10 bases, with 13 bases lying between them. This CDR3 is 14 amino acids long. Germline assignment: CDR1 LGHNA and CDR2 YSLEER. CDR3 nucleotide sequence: TGCGCCAGCAGCCAAGATTACGCCAGCGTAGAGCAGTTCTTC. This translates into CASSQDYASVEQFF.

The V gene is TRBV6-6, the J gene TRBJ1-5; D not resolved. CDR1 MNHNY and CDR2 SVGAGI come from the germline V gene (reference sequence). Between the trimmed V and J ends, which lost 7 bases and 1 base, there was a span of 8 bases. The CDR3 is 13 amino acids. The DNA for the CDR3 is TGTGCCAGCACCTCGAGGAGCAATCAGCCCCAGCATTTT. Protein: CASTSRSNQPQHF.

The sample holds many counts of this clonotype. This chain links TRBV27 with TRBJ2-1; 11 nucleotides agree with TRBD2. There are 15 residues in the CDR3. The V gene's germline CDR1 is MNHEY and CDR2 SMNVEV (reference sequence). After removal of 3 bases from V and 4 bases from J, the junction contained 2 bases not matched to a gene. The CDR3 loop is CASSFRTSGYNEQFF. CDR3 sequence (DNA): TGTGCCAGCAGTTTCCGGACTAGCGGGTACAATGAGCAGTTCTTC.

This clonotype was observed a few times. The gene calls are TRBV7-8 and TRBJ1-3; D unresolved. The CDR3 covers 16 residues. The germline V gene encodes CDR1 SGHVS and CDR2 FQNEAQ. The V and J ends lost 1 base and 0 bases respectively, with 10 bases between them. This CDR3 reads CASSLVGSHSGNTIYF. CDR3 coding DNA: TGTGCCAGCAGCTTAGTAGGCAGCCACTCTGGAAACACCATATATTTT.

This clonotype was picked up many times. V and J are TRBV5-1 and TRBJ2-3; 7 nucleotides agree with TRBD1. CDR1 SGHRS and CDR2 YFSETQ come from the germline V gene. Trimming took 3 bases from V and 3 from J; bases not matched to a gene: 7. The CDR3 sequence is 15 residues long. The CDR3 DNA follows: TGCGCCAGCAGCTCATCCGGGACAGATACAGATACGCAGTATTTT. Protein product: CASSSSGTDTDTQYF. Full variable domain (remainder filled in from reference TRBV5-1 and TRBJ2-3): KAGVTQTPRYLIKTRGQQVTLSCSPISGHRSVSWYQQTPGQGLQFLFEYFSETQRNKGNFPGRFSGRQFSNSRSEMNVSTLELGDSALYLCASSSSGTDTDTQYFGPGTRLTVL.

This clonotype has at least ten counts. The CDR3 reads CSARGTGDTEAFF. The CDR3 DNA follows: TGCAGTGCTAGAGGGACAGGGGACACTGAAGCTTTCTTT. J is TRBJ1-1 and V is TRBV20-1, with 9 bases that match TRBD1. There are 13 residues in the CDR3. CDR1 DFQATT and CDR2 SNEGSKA come from the germline V gene (reference sequence). V lost 1 base to trimming and J lost 3 bases; unmatched junction nucleotides: 0.